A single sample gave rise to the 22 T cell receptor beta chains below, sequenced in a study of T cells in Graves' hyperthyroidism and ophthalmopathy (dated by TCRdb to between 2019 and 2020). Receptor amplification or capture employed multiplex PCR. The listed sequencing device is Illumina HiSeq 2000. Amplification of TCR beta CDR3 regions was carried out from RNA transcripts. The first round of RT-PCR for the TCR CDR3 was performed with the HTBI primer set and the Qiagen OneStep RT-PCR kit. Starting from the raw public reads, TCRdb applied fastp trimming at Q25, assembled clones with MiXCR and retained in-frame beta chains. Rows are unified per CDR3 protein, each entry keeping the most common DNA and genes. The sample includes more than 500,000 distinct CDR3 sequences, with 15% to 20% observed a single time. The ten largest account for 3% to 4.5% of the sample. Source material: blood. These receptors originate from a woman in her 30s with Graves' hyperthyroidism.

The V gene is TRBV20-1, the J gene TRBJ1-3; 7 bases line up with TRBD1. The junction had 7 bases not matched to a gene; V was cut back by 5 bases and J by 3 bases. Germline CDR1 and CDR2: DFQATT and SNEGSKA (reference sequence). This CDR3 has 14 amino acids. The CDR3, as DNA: TGCAGTGCTCCGCGACAGGGTGATGGAAACACCATATATTTT. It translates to CSAPRQGDGNTIYF.

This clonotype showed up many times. The CDR3 is CAWSPRGLLVSTPLHF. Written as DNA, the CDR3 is TGTGCCTGGAGTCCCCGGGGACTGCTGGTTTCGACACCCCTCCACTTT. The chain combines TRBV30 with TRBJ1-6; D is possibly TRBD1 (5 bases). Trimming took 2 bases from V and 11 from J, leaving 22 bases between them. This CDR3 is built from 16 residues. Germline-derived CDR1 and CDR2 are GTSNPN and SVGIG (reference sequence).

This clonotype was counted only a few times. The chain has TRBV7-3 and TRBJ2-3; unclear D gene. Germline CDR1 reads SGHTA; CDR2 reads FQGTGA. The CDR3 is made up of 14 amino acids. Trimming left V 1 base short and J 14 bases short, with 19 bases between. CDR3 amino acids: CASSLSAWQTPWYF. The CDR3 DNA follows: TGTGCCAGCAGCTTAAGTGCGTGGCAGACCCCCTGGTATTTT.

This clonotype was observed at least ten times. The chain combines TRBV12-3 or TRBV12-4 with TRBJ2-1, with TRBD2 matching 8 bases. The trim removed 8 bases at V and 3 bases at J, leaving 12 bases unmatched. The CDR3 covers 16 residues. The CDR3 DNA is TGTGCCAGCTCAGTCGAGGGACTAGGTTTCTACAATGAGCAGTTCTTC. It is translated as CASSVEGLGFYNEQFF.

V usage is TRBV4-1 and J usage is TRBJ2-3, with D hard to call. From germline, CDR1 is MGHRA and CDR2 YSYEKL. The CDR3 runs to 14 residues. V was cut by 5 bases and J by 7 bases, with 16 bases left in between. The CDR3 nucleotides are TGCGCCAGCAGCTCCTCAGGTCGGCCCCATACGCAGTATTTT. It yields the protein CASSSSGRPHTQYF.

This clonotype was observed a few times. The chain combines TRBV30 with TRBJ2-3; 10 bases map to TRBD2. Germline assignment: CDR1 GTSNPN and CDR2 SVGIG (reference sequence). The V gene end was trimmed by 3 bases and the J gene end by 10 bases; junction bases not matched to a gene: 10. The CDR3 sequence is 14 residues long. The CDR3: CAWRLAGSPVAQYF. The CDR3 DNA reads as TGTGCCTGGAGACTAGCGGGGAGCCCAGTTGCGCAGTATTTT.

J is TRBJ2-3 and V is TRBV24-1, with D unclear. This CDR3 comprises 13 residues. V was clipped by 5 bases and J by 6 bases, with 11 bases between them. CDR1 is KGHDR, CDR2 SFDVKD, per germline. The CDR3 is CATSGTGRDTQYF. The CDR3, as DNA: TGTGCCACCAGTGGAACGGGCAGGGATACGCAGTATTTT.

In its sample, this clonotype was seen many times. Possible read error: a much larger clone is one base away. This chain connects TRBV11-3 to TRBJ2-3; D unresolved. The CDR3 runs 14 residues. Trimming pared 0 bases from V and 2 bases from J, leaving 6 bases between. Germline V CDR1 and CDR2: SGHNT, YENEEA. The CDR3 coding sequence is TGTGCCAGCAGCTTAGATCAGATCACAGATACGCAGTATTTT. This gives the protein CASSLDQITDTQYF. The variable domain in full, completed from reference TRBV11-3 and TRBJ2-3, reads EAGVVQSPRYKIIEKKQPVAFWCNPISGHNTLYWYLQNLGQGPELLIRYENEEAVDDSQLPKDRFSAERLKGVDSTLKIQPAELGDSAVYLCASSLDQITDTQYFGPGTRLTVL.

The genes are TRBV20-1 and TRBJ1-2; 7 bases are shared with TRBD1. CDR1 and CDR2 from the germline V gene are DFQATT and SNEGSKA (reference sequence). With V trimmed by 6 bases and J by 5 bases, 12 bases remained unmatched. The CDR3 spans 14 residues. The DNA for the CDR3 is TGCAGTGCCCCGGGGGCGGGACAGATTTATGGCTACACCTTC. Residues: CSAPGAGQIYGYTF.

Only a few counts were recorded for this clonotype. The CDR3 loop reads CASSSELSNSQPKFYEQYF. CDR3 nucleotides: TGTGCCAGCAGTTCGGAGCTGAGTAACAGTCAGCCTAAATTCTACGAGCAGTACTTC. The gene calls are TRBV7-9 and TRBJ2-7, with D uncertain. The CDR3 is made up of 19 amino acids. Germline-derived CDR1 and CDR2 are SEHNR and FQNEAQ (reference sequence). V lost 6 bases and J lost 3, with 30 bases in between. Using reference TRBV7-9 and TRBJ2-7 for the parts outside the CDR3, the full variable domain is DTGVSQNPRHKITKRGQNVTFRCDPISEHNRLYWYRQTLGQGPEFLTYFQNEAQLEKSRLLSDRFSAERPKGSFSTLEIQRTEQGDSAMYLCASSSELSNSQPKFYEQYFGPGTRLTVT.

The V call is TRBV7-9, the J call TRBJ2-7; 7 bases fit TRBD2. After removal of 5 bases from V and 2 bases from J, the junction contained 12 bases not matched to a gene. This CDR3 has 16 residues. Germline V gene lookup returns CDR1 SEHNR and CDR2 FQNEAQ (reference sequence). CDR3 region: CASSPENAGATYEQYF. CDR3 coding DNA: TGTGCCAGCAGCCCGGAGAACGCGGGAGCGACCTACGAGCAGTACTTC.

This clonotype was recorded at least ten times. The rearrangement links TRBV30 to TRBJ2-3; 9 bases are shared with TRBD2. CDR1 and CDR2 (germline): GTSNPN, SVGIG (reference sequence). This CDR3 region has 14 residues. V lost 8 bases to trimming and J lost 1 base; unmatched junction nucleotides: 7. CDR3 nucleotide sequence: TGTGCCGCAAGTGCGGGAGGGGGCACAGATACGCAGTATTTT. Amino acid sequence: CAASAGGGTDTQYF.

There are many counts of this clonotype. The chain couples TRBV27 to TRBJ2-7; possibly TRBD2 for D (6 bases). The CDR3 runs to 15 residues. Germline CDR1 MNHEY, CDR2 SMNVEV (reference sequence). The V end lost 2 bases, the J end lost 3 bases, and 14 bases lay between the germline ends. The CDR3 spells CASSLRGTDYYEQYF. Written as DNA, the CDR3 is TGTGCCAGCAGTTTACGGGGGACCGATTACTACGAGCAGTACTTC.

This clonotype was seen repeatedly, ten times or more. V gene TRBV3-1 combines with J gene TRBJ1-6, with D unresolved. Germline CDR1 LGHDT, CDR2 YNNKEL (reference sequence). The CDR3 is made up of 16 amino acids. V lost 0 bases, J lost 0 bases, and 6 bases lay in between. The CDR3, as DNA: TGTGCCAGCAGCCAAGACAGGAGCTCCTATAATTCACCCCTCCACTTT. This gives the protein CASSQDRSSYNSPLHF.

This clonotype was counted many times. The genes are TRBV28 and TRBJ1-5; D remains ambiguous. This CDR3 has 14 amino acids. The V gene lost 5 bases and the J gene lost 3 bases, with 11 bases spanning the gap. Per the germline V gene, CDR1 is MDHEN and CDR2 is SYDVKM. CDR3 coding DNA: TGTGCCAGCAGTGAGAACAGTTTCAATCAGCCCCAGCATTTT. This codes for CASSENSFNQPQHF.

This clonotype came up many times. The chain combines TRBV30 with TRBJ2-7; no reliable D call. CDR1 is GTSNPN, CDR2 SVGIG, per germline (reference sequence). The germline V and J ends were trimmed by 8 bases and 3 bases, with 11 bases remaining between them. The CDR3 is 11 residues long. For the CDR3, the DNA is TGTGCCGCCTCCCCGGGCTACGAGCAGTACTTC. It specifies CAASPGYEQYF.

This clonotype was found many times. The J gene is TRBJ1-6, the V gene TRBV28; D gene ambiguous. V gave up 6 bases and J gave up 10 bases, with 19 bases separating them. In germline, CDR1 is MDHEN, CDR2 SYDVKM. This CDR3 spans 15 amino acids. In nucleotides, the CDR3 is TGTGCCAGCAGCCTCCCCGACACGGAACTCTCACCCCTCCACTTT. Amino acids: CASSLPDTELSPLHF.

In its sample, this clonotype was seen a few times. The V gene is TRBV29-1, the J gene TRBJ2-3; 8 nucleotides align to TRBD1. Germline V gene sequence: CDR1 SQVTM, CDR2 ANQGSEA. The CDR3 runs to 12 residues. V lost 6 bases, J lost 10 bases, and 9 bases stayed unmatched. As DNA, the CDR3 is TGCAGCGTACAAGACAGGGGAAGGGCGCAGTATTTT. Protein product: CSVQDRGRAQYF.

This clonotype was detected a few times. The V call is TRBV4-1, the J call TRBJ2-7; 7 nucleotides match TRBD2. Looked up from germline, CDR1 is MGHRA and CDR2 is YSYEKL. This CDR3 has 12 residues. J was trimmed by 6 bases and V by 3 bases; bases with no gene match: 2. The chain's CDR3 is CASSHERGEQYF. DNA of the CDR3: TGCGCCAGCAGCCACGAGCGGGGCGAGCAGTACTTC.

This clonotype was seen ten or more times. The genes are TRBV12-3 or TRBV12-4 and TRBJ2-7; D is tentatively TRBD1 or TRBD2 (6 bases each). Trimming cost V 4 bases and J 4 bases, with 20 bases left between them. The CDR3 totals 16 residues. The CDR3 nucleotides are TGTGCCAGCAGTTCCCGTCTCGGGGGCAGATATTACGAGCAGTACTTC. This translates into CASSSRLGGRYYEQYF.

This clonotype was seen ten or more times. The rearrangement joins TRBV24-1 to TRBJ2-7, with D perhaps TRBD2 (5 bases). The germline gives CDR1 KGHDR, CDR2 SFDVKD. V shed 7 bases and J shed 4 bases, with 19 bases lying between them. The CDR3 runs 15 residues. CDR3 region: CATRDSTPQPYEQYF. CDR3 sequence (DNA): TGTGCCACCAGGGACTCCACTCCCCAACCTTACGAGCAGTACTTC.

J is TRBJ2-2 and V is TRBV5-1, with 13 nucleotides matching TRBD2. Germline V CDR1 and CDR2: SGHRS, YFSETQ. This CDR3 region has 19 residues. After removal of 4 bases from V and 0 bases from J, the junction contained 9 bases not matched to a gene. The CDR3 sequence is CASSRGLAGLTTNTGELFF. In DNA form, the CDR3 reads TGCGCCAGCAGCAGGGGACTAGCGGGGCTCACAACGAACACCGGGGAGCTGTTTTTT.